These T cell receptor beta chains were read from a single sample in a study of cytomegalovirus exposure and HLA in healthy donors. The repertoire was sequenced with immunoSEQ multiplex PCR; TCRdb's copy has only in-frame clones and lacks some. The top ten clones hold 5.6% of a sample with some 43,000 clones, approximately 90% of them seen once. Sequenced input: PBMCs. These TCRs come from a man between 18 and 29 years old in good health and CMV-seronegative. Each CDR3 is given with its conserved first and last residue. The order of the fields is J gene, D gene, CDR3 length, V gene, clone size, CDR3 DNA, CDR3 protein. The D gene is left open where the match is weak. Rows may omit the clone size; those that give it use once, few, many or a size class.

TRBJ1-1,.,15,TRBV19,.,TGTGCCAGTAGGGTAGCCCCGACGGAGAACACTGAAGCTTTCTTT,CASRVAPTENTEAFF
TRBJ2-7,TRBD1,13,TRBV29-1,.,TGCAGCGTTCGACAGGGTGGCGGCTACGAGCAGTACTTC,CSVRQGGGYEQYF
TRBJ2-3,.,15,TRBV5-1,.,TGCGCCAGCAGCTTGGTCGGGGGATTCACAGATACGCAGTATTTT,CASSLVGGFTDTQYF
TRBJ1-5,.,14,TRBV6-5,.,TGTGCCAGCAGTTACTGGACAGTCCATTCGGCCCAGCATTTT,CASSYWTVHSAQHF
TRBJ2-4,.,15,TRBV4-1,.,TGCGCCAGCAGCCAAGGGACTTTAGCCAAAAACATTCAGTACTTC,CASSQGTLAKNIQYF
TRBJ2-7,TRBD1,14,TRBV12-5,.,TGTGCTAGTGGTCCTCGGACAGGGACCTACGAGCAGTACTTC,CASGPRTGTYEQYF
TRBJ2-7,.,14,TRBV6-6,.,TGTGCCAGCAGTTACACGGCCAGGGGTGACGAGCAGTACTTC,CASSYTARGDEQYF
TRBJ1-2,.,12,TRBV29-1,.,TGCAGCGTTGAAGACACCCTATATGGCTACACCTTC,CSVEDTLYGYTF
TRBJ1-1,.,14,TRBV5-1,.,TGCGCCAGCAGCTCCGGGATGGGGAACACTGAAGCTTTCTTT,CASSSGMGNTEAFF
TRBJ1-1,TRBD1,14,TRBV6-5,.,TGTGCCAGCAGGGGGACAGGGTTTGGGACTGAAGCTTTCTTT,CASRGTGFGTEAFF
TRBJ2-7,.,16,TRBV9,.,TGTGCCAGCAGCCCGAGAACTAGTCGACTCTTGGGCGAGCAGTACTTC,CASSPRTSRLLGEQYF
TRBJ1-5,TRBD1,14,TRBV6-1,.,TGTGCCAGCAGTTGGACAGGGGGCGAACAGCCCCAGCATTTT,CASSWTGGEQPQHF
TRBJ2-3,.,17,TRBV11-2,.,TGTGCCAGCAGCTTAGTATTCGGGGGGCTGGGCACAGATACGCAGTATTTT,CASSLVFGGLGTDTQYF
TRBJ2-4,.,16,TRBV19,.,TGTGCCAGTAGTATATTAGGACAGATAGCCAAAAACATTCAGTACTTC,CASSILGQIAKNIQYF
TRBJ2-7,.,14,TRBV5-6,.,TGTGCCAGCAGCTTAATGGCCAGGACCTACGAGCAGTACTTC,CASSLMARTYEQYF
TRBJ2-5,TRBD2,15,TRBV4-1,.,TGCGCCAGCAGCCAAATTCCCGGGACTAAAGAGACCCAGTACTTC,CASSQIPGTKETQYF
TRBJ2-7,.,13,TRBV7-2,.,TGTGCCAGCAGCTTAGCGGCTAGCAGCGAGCAGTACTTC,CASSLAASSEQYF
TRBJ2-7,.,12,TRBV7-2,.,TGTGCCAGCAGCTTTGCAGCCTACGAGCAGTACTTC,CASSFAAYEQYF
TRBJ2-3,.,13,TRBV5-1,.,TGCGCCAGCATGTTCAGTGACACAGATACGCAGTATTTT,CASMFSDTDTQYF
TRBJ2-1,.,16,TRBV7-3,medium-sized,TGTGCCAGCAGCTTAAAACCCGGACAGCCAGACAATGAGCAGTTCTTC,CASSLKPGQPDNEQFF
TRBJ1-6,TRBD1,16,TRBV7-2,.,TGTGCCAGCAGCCAGCGGACAGGGGGGATCAATTCACCCCTCCACTTT,CASSQRTGGINSPLHF
TRBJ1-5,.,15,TRBV14,few,TGTGCCAGCAGCCAAGGAGGGGGTAGCAATCAGCCCCAGCATTTT,CASSQGGGSNQPQHF
TRBJ2-5,.,14,TRBV29-1,few,TGCAGCGTTTTAGGAGGGACCGGAAAAGAGACCCAGTACTTC,CSVLGGTGKETQYF
TRBJ1-4,.,15,TRBV19,.,TGTGCCAGTAGCCGCGGGGCAGCAACTAATGAAAAACTGTTTTTT,CASSRGAATNEKLFF
TRBJ2-2,TRBD1,13,TRBV6-1,.,TGTGCCAGCAGCCGGACAGGTCACCGGGAGCTGTTTTTT,CASSRTGHRELFF
TRBJ2-2,.,15,TRBV5-6,.,TGTGCCAGCAGCTTGGGGACAGCGAACACCGGGGAGCTGTTTTTT,CASSLGTANTGELFF
TRBJ2-7,.,11,TRBV10-3,once,TGTGCCATCAGTGAGGGGCGCGAGCAGTACTTC,CAISEGREQYF
TRBJ2-7,.,12,TRBV7-2,.,TGTGCCAGCAGCCCAGCGCCATTAGAGGAGTACTTC,CASSPAPLEEYF
TRBJ2-1,TRBD2,18,TRBV11-2,once,TGTGCCAGCAGCCTAGACGGTTCCTTTAGCGGGGGTTACAATGAGCAGTTCTTC,CASSLDGSFSGGYNEQFF
TRBJ1-6,TRBD1,14,TRBV5-6,.,TGTGCCAGCACCCCGACAGGGGAAAATTCACCCCTCCACTTT,CASTPTGENSPLHF
TRBJ2-3,TRBD2,15,TRBV7-9,.,TGTGCCAGCAGCCACGGGACTAGCGGCACAGATACGCAGTATTTT,CASSHGTSGTDTQYF
TRBJ2-2,.,14,TRBV5-6,once,TGTGCCAGCAGCCCCGGGACAGCGGGCGGGGAGCTGTTTTTT,CASSPGTAGGELFF
TRBJ1-1,.,13,TRBV6-5,.,TGTGCCACAAACCACAGGGCGGGCACTGAAGCTTTCTTT,CATNHRAGTEAFF
TRBJ2-1,TRBD2,14,TRBV28,few,TGTGCCAGCGTCGGCGGGAGGACGATCGATGAGCAGTTCTTC,CASVGGRTIDEQFF
TRBJ2-7,TRBD1,15,TRBV7-6,.,TGTGCCAGCAGCTACTCCGGGACAGGCTTATACGAGCAGTACTTC,CASSYSGTGLYEQYF
TRBJ2-3,TRBD2,15,TRBV13,.,TGTGCCAGCAGCCAGGGACTAGTAACCGCGGATACGCAGTATTTT,CASSQGLVTADTQYF
TRBJ2-2,.,15,TRBV6-5,.,TGTGCCAGCAGGGCTACAGGGTTGAACACCGGGGAGCTGTTTTTT,CASRATGLNTGELFF
TRBJ2-7,TRBD2,13,TRBV2,.,TGTGCCAGCATCGGACTAGAAACCTACGAGCAGTACTTC,CASIGLETYEQYF
TRBJ2-1,TRBD2,16,TRBV7-9,.,TGTGCCAGCAGCCAGGTGACTAGCGGGAGGTATTTTGAGCAGTTCTTC,CASSQVTSGRYFEQFF
TRBJ2-1,.,14,TRBV19,.,TGTGCCAGTAGTATGAGGGCTCCAAACAATGAGCAGTTCTTC,CASSMRAPNNEQFF
TRBJ2-2,.,14,TRBV6-4,.,TGTGCCAGCAGTAACGATGGGGGCAACAGGGAGCTGTTTTTT,CASSNDGGNRELFF
TRBJ2-1,TRBD2,14,TRBV2,medium-sized,TGTGCCAGCAGTGGGACTAGCGGACCCGTCCGGCAGTTCTTC,CASSGTSGPVRQFF